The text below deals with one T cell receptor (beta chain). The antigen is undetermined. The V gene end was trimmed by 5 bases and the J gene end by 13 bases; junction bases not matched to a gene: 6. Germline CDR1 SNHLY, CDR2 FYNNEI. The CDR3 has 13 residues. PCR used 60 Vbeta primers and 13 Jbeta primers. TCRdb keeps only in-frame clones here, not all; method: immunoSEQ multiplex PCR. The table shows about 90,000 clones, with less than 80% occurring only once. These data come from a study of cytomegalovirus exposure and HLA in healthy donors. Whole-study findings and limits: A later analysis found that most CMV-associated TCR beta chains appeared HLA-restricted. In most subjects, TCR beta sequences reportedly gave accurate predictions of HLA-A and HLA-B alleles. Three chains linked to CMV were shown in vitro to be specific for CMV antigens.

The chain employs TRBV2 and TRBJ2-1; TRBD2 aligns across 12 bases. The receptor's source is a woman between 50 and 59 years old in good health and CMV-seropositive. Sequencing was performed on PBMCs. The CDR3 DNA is TGTGCCAGCAGTCCGACTAGCGGGGGATTACAGTTCTTC. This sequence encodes CASSPTSGGLQFF.